This passage covers 29 T cell receptor beta chains from one sample sequenced in a study of blood T cell repertoires in COVID-19. TCRdb's table, derived via immunoSEQ multiplex PCR, lists solely in-frame clones and lacks some. The repertoire holds 310,000 or so clones, 75% to 90% seen once, with about 9.5% in the top ten. Source material: PBMCs or T cells enriched from blood (not recorded which). These receptors came from a middle-aged woman who had recovered from COVID-19.

The rearrangement uses TRBV11-3 and TRBJ2-1, with 12 bases that match TRBD1. The trim removed 4 bases at V and 10 bases at J, leaving 5 bases unmatched. There are 14 residues in the CDR3. Germline V gives CDR1 SGHNT, CDR2 YENEEA. The CDR3, as DNA: TGTGCCAGCAGCTCCGGGACAGGGGGCTGGGAGCAGTTCTTC. As protein: CASSSGTGGWEQFF.

This chain joins TRBV9 and TRBJ2-3, with 15 bases that match TRBD2. The CDR3 has 15 amino acids. Germline CDR1 SGDLS, CDR2 YYNGEE. The V and J ends lost 3 bases and 5 bases, in that order; junction bases with no gene match: 1. CDR3 nucleotide sequence: TGTGCCAGCAGCGGGACTAGCGGGAGGGTAGATACGCAGTATTTT. Protein: CASSGTSGRVDTQYF. The full variable domain, its missing parts supplied by reference TRBV9 and TRBJ2-3, is DSGVTQTPKHLITATGQRVTLRCSPRSGDLSVYWYQQSLDQGLQFLIQYYNGEERAKGNILERFSAQQFPDLHSELNLSSLELGDSALYFCASSGTSGRVDTQYFGPGTRLTVL.

This clone was counted a single time. The chain recombines TRBV29-1 with TRBJ1-5, with a tentative D call TRBD1 (5 bases). The CDR3 consists of 13 residues. Looked up from germline, CDR1 is SQVTM and CDR2 is ANQGSEA. The ends were cut back, 4 bases at V and 7 bases at J, with 14 bases in the middle. Here the CDR3 reads CSVATRDYQPQHF. CDR3 in DNA: TGCAGCGTTGCAACCAGGGACTACCAGCCCCAGCATTTT.

The V gene is TRBV19, the J gene TRBJ1-5; unclear D gene. V dropped 3 bases and J dropped 7 bases, with 10 bases sitting between them. The germline gives CDR1 LNHDA, CDR2 SQIVND (reference sequence). This CDR3 spans 13 amino acids. DNA of the CDR3: TGTGCCAGTAGTATCTCTGCCCGGCAGCCCCAGCATTTT. Its translation: CASSISARQPQHF. The full variable domain, with the rest looked up from reference TRBV19 and TRBJ1-5, is DGGITQSPKYLFRKEGQNVTLSCEQNLNHDAMYWYRQDPGQGLRLIYYSQIVNDFQKGDIAEGYSVSREKKESFPLTVTSAQKNPTAFYLCASSISARQPQHFGDGTRLSIL.

The V gene is TRBV25-1, the J gene TRBJ2-7; 9 nucleotides agree with TRBD1. Trimming at V came to 3 bases and at J to 3 bases, leaving 3 bases not matched to a gene. The CDR3 extends over 14 amino acids. The V gene's germline CDR1 is MGHDK and CDR2 SYGVNS. The CDR3 nucleotides read TGTGCCAGCAGTGAGGGACAGGGTTACTACGAGCAGTACTTC. It is translated as CASSEGQGYYEQYF.

The rearrangement joins TRBV9 to TRBJ1-1, with a weak D call TRBD1 (5 bases). Trimming removed 3 bases at V and 5 bases at J, with 14 bases between. Germline V gene sequence: CDR1 SGDLS, CDR2 YYNGEE. The CDR3 runs 14 residues. CDR3 in DNA: TGTGCCAGCAGCGATAGACCGGGGGGGACTGAAGCTTTCTTT. It encodes CASSDRPGGTEAFF.

The J gene is TRBJ2-2, the V gene TRBV7-9, with 10 bases identical to TRBD1. Germline-derived CDR1 and CDR2 are SEHNR and FQNEAQ (reference sequence). This CDR3 contains 16 residues. Trimming at V came to 6 bases and at J to 3 bases, leaving 7 bases not matched to a gene. Here the CDR3 reads CASRPPGTGDTGELFF. CDR3 DNA sequence: TGTGCCAGCAGGCCCCCCGGGACAGGGGACACCGGGGAGCTGTTTTTT.

The rearrangement links TRBV5-1 to TRBJ2-2; D possibly corresponds to TRBD2 (7 bases). This CDR3 has 15 amino acids. Germline lookup yields CDR1 SGHRS and CDR2 YFSETQ. V was pared by 6 bases and J by 5 bases, with 17 bases between. The CDR3 loop reads CASTLGGGVTGELFF. The DNA of the CDR3 is TGCGCCAGCACTTTGGGAGGGGGAGTAACCGGGGAGCTGTTTTTT.

This clone was seen a handful of times. The chain has TRBV28 and TRBJ1-3; D is perhaps TRBD1 (6 bases). The CDR3 spans 16 residues. Per the germline V gene, CDR1 is MDHEN and CDR2 is SYDVKM. The ends were cut back, 7 bases at V and 2 bases at J, with 18 bases in the middle. The CDR3, as DNA: TGTGCCAGCACCCTTGGGGGCAGCCGAGCTGGAAACACCATATATTTT. Protein: CASTLGGSRAGNTIYF.

This chain joins TRBV10-3 and TRBJ2-3; 9 positions match TRBD2. CDR3 length: 16 residues. V gave up 8 bases and J gave up 1 base; unmatched junction bases: 10. Germline V gene data show CDR1 as ENHRY and CDR2 as SYGVKD. CDR3 DNA sequence: TGTGCCATCCAGGATAGCGGGAGCCGCGGCACAGATACGCAGTATTTT. Its protein is CAIQDSGSRGTDTQYF.

This clone was counted once. The CDR3 reads CASSWGAGAEETQYF. The CDR3 DNA follows: TGCGCCAGCAGCTGGGGGGCGGGAGCGGAGGAGACCCAGTACTTC. The rearrangement links TRBV5-1 to TRBJ2-5, with D possibly being TRBD2 (7 bases). The germline CDR1 and CDR2 sequences are SGHRS and YFSETQ. V gave up 3 bases and J gave up 5 bases, with 17 bases separating them. This CDR3 spans 15 amino acids.

V and J are TRBV30 and TRBJ1-4; TRBD1 is a possible D gene (6 bases). This CDR3 has 13 amino acids. V lost 6 bases to trimming and J lost 7 bases, with 15 bases between them. Germline CDR1 reads GTSNPN; CDR2 reads SVGIG (reference sequence). The CDR3 sequence: CACVQGSSEKLFF. For the CDR3, the DNA is TGTGCCTGCGTACAGGGTAGTAGTGAAAAACTGTTTTTT.

The gene calls are TRBV5-3 and TRBJ2-1, with 11 positions matching TRBD2. TRBV5-3 is placed among ORFs of uncertain function. V gave up 2 bases and J gave up 3 bases; unmatched junction bases: 7. The CDR3 loop spans 17 amino acids. CDR3 sequence: CARSFTSGGLVYNEQFF. Here the CDR3 DNA reads TGTGCCAGAAGCTTTACTAGCGGGGGCTTAGTCTACAATGAGCAGTTCTTC.

The CDR3 coding sequence is TGTGCCAGCAGCCTAGGGGGGGCGACTGAGCAGTTCTTC. Amino acid sequence: CASSLGGATEQFF. The chain couples TRBV27 to TRBJ2-1; tentative D call: TRBD2 (7 bases). CDR1 and CDR2 from the germline V gene are MNHEY and SMNVEV (reference sequence). The CDR3 is made up of 13 amino acids. Trimming took 6 bases from V and 9 from J, leaving 15 bases between them.

This sequence joins TRBV7-9 and TRBJ2-5, with D unclear. Trimming removed 8 bases from V and 2 bases from J, with 6 bases in between. CDR3 length: 11 amino acids. CDR1 is SEHNR and CDR2 is FQNEAQ in the germline V gene (reference sequence). The chain's CDR3 is CASGGQETQYF. In DNA form, the CDR3 reads TGTGCCAGCGGCGGACAAGAGACCCAGTACTTC. Drawing the rest from reference TRBV7-9 and TRBJ2-5, the complete variable domain is DTGVSQNPRHKITKRGQNVTFRCDPISEHNRLYWYRQTLGQGPEFLTYFQNEAQLEKSRLLSDRFSAERPKGSFSTLEIQRTEQGDSAMYLCASGGQETQYFGPGTRLLVL.

This sequence joins TRBV19 and TRBJ1-5; 7 bases align to TRBD1. Germline lookup yields CDR1 LNHDA and CDR2 SQIVND (reference sequence). After removal of 6 bases from V and 4 bases from J, the junction contained 3 bases not matched to a gene. This CDR3 is built from 13 residues. For the CDR3, the DNA is TGTGCCAGTAGCCGGGACAGTAATCAGCCCCAGCATTTT. Amino acid sequence: CASSRDSNQPQHF.

The V and J genes are TRBV24-1 and TRBJ1-3; TRBD1 matches 7 bases. In germline, CDR1 is KGHDR, CDR2 SFDVKD. The J segment lost 0 bases and the V segment lost 6 bases, leaving 16 bases of the junction unmatched. The CDR3 covers 19 residues. CDR3 DNA sequence: TGTGCCACCAGTCGATCGGGACAGACTCTCCTACTCTCTGGAAACACCATATATTTT. Encoded protein: CATSRSGQTLLLSGNTIYF.

Comment on this clone: The junction departs from germline at one end; a sequencing error may be responsible. The gene calls are TRBV2 and TRBJ2-5; TRBD1 agrees at 10 bases. CDR3 length: 14 amino acids. CDR1 SNHLY and CDR2 FYNNEI come from the germline V gene. For the CDR3, the DNA is TGTGCCAGCGGTGATGGGACAGGGGCGGAGACCCAGTACTTC. The encoded protein is CASGDGTGAETQYF.

This rearrangement joins TRBV28 to TRBJ1-1, with D unclear. V gave up 5 bases and J gave up 1 base, with 26 bases separating them. Germline assignment: CDR1 MDHEN and CDR2 SYDVKM. The CDR3 sequence is 19 residues long. For the CDR3, the DNA is TGTGCCAGCAGTCCTACCCCCTTCAGGCAGGAACACCAGAACACTGAAGCTTTCTTT. It yields the protein CASSPTPFRQEHQNTEAFF.

The chain has TRBV28 and TRBJ1-4; tentative D call: TRBD1 (6 bases). The CDR3 consists of 14 residues. V was pared by 6 bases and J by 5 bases, with 13 bases between. Germline loops: CDR1 MDHEN, CDR2 SYDVKM. The CDR3 region has the DNA TGTGCCAGCAGCCCGACAGGAGCAAATGAAAAACTGTTTTTT. This sequence encodes CASSPTGANEKLFF.

In this sample, this clone turned up once. This rearrangement joins TRBV7-2 to TRBJ1-1, with 10 positions matching TRBD1. Germline V lookup: CDR1 SGHTA, CDR2 FQGNSA. The CDR3 consists of 14 residues. Trimming removed 3 bases from V and 5 bases from J; junction bases left unmatched: 3. CDR3 nucleotide sequence: TGTGCCAGCAGCTTGCGGACAGGGGGAACTGAAGCTTTCTTT. Protein: CASSLRTGGTEAFF. Full variable domain (outside the CDR3, taken from reference TRBV7-2 and TRBJ1-1): GAGVSQSPSNKVTEKGKDVELRCDPISGHTALYWYRQSLGQGLEFLIYFQGNSAPDKSGLPSDRFSAERTGGSVSTLTIQRTQQEDSAVYLCASSLRTGGTEAFFGQGTRLTVV.

The chain is built from TRBV5-5 and TRBJ2-7, with D unclear. CDR1 SGHKS and CDR2 YYEKEE come from the germline V gene (reference sequence). The CDR3 is 14 amino acids. The germline V and J ends were trimmed by 0 bases and 2 bases, with 9 bases remaining between them. The CDR3 region is CASSLEILPYEQYF. For the CDR3, the DNA is TGTGCCAGCAGCTTGGAAATTCTCCCCTACGAGCAGTACTTC.

The CDR3 protein is CASSLHTGTSGDTQYF. The CDR3 DNA is TGTGCCAGCAGCTTGCATACCGGGACTAGCGGAGATACGCAGTATTTT. The chain is built from TRBV5-6 and TRBJ2-3, with 11 bases that match TRBD2. CDR1 is SGHDT, CDR2 YYEEEE, per germline. The trim removed 1 base at V and 5 bases at J, leaving 6 bases unmatched. The length of the CDR3 is 16 residues.

The table lists this clone with a count of one. The chain carries TRBV4-3 and TRBJ2-3; 9 positions match TRBD1. The CDR3 has 14 residues. V lost 0 bases and J lost 5; bases outside the gene matches: 0. Germline-derived CDR1 and CDR2 are LGHNA and YSLEER. DNA of the CDR3: TGCGCCAGCAGCCAAGAGACAGGGGGAGATACGCAGTATTTT. Encoded protein: CASSQETGGDTQYF.

As concerns this clone: The sample holds other DNA sequences that translate to the same CDR3. This chain's CDR3 is CASSLGLAAETQYF. In DNA form, the CDR3 reads TGTGCCAGCAGCCTCGGACTAGCTGCCGAGACCCAGTACTTC. This chain uses TRBV7-2 with TRBJ2-5; 8 bases match TRBD2. The germline CDR1 and CDR2 sequences are SGHTA and FQGNSA. The CDR3 is 14 amino acids. V lost 5 bases, J lost 5 bases, and 7 bases stayed unmatched.

The chain recombines TRBV7-9 with TRBJ2-3; D gene unclear. Looked up from germline, CDR1 is SEHNR and CDR2 is FQNEAQ (reference sequence). Deletions cut 4 bases from V and 0 bases from J, with 11 bases between. This CDR3 has 15 amino acids. CDR3 in amino acids: CASSSDIRSTDTQYF. CDR3 nucleotides: TGTGCCAGCAGCTCCGACATCAGGAGCACAGATACGCAGTATTTT.

The genes are TRBV7-2 and TRBJ2-7; 10 bases fit TRBD1. The germline CDR1 and CDR2 sequences are SGHTA and FQGNSA. This CDR3 has 15 amino acids. J was trimmed by 2 bases and V by 5 bases; bases with no gene match: 6. CDR3 region: CASSRSGTGAYEQYF. CDR3 DNA sequence: TGTGCCAGCAGCCGGTCCGGGACAGGGGCCTACGAGCAGTACTTC.

The chain is built from TRBV4-1 and TRBJ2-7; 10 nucleotides align to TRBD1. The CDR3 totals 15 residues. After removal of 4 bases from V and 1 base from J, the junction contained 4 bases not matched to a gene. Germline CDR1 MGHRA, CDR2 YSYEKL. The CDR3 sequence is CASSPGTGVSYEQYF. As DNA, the CDR3 is TGCGCCAGCAGCCCCGGGACAGGGGTATCCTACGAGCAGTACTTC.

The chain carries TRBV10-3 and TRBJ2-1; 7 bases match TRBD2. The germline gives CDR1 ENHRY, CDR2 SYGVKD. This CDR3 is 13 amino acids long. The J segment lost 6 bases and the V segment lost 11 bases, leaving 10 bases of the junction unmatched. CDR3 region: CAATSELGNEQFF. CDR3 DNA: TGTGCCGCCACTAGCGAGTTGGGCAATGAGCAGTTCTTC.